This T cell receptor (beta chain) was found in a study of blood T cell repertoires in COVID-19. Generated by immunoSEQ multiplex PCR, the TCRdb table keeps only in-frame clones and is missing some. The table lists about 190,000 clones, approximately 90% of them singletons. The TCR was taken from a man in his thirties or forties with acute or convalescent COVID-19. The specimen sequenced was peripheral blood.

The CDR3 nucleotides read TGTGCCATCAGTGAGTTCCAGAATGAGCAGTTCTTC. This codes for CAISEFQNEQFF. The rearrangement links TRBV10-3 to TRBJ2-1; D is undetermined. There are 12 residues in the CDR3. V was clipped by 1 base and J by 7 bases, with 5 bases between them. CDR1 is ENHRY, CDR2 SYGVKD, per germline.